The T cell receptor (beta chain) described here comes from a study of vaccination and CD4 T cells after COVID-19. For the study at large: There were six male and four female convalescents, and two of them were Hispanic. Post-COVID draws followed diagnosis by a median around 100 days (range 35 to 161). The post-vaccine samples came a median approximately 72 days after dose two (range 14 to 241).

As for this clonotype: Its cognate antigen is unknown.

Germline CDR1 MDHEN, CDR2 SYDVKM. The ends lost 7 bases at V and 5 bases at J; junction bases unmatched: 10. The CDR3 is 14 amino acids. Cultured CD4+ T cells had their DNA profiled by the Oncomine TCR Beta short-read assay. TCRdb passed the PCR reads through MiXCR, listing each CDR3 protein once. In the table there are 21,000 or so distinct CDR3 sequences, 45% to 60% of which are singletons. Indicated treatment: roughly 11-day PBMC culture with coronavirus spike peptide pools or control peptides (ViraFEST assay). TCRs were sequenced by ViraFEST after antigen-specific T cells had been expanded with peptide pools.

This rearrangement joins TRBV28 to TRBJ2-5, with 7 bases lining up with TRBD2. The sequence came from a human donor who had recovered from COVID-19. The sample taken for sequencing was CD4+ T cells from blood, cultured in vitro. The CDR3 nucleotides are TGTGCCAGCACCCTGGGGCGGGAGTGGGAGACCCAGTACTTC. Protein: CASTLGREWETQYF.